This T cell receptor (beta chain) was obtained from a study of blood T cell repertoires in COVID-19. Clones were sequenced by immunoSEQ multiplex PCR, and TCRdb holds only the in-frame ones, with some missing. The sample consists of 300,000 to 350,000 clones, 87% of them appearing once. The V gene lost 4 bases and the J gene lost 4 bases, with 20 bases spanning the gap. The CDR3 loop spans 16 amino acids. Looked up from germline, CDR1 is SGDLS and CDR2 is YYNGEE. The source of this sequence is a woman between 18 and 30 years old who had recovered from COVID-19. The sequenced sample consisted of PBMCs or T cells enriched from blood (not recorded which). This sequence joins TRBV9 and TRBJ1-1; D might be TRBD1 (6 bases). As DNA, the CDR3 is TGTGCCAGCAGCCCCCCCGGGGGGCGCTTTAGCACTGAAGCTTTCTTT. Translating gives CASSPPGGRFSTEAFF.